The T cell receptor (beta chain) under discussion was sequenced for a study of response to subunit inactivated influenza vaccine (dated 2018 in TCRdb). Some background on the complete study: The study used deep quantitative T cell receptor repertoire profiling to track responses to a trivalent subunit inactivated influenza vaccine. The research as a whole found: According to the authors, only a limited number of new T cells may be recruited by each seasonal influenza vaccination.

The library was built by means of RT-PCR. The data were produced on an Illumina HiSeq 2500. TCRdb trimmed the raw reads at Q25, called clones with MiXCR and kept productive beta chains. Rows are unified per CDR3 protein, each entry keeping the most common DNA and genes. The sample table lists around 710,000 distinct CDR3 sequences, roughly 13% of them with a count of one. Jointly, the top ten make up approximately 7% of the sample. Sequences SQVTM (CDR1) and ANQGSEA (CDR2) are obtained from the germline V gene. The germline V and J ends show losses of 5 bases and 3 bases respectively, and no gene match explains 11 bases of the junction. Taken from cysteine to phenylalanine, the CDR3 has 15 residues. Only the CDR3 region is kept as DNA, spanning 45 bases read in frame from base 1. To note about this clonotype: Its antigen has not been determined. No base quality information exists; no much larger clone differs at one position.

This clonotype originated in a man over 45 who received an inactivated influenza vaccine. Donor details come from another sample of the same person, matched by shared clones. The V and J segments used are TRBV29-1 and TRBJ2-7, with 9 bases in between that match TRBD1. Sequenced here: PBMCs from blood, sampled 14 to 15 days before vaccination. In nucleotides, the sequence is TGCAGCGTTTCTTCCGGGACAGGGTCTGGCTACGAGCAGTACTTC. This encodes CSVSSGTGSGYEQYF.